This T cell receptor (beta chain) was retrieved from a study of blood T cell repertoires in COVID-19. For the study at large: Donors in the United States, Italy and Spain gave samples during acute or convalescent COVID-19. The analysed material was cDNA or gDNA that came from T cells, B-cell-depleted T cells, or PBMCs.

Original handling: It was from reference gene primer amplification that nucleated cell counts were estimated. Sequencing was performed with immunoSEQ multiplex PCR; in TCRdb, only in-frame clones are kept and a portion is missing. V and J calls and clone size are as listed in that table; D and trimming were resolved from the DNA. The sample yields hundreds of thousands of clones, 85% seen once. The CDR3 consists of 14 residues. V was pared by 8 bases and J by 3 bases, with 16 bases between. Germline-derived CDR1 and CDR2 are SNHLY and FYNNEI. This sequence joins TRBV2 and TRBJ1-2; tentative D call: TRBD1 (5 bases). Sequenced: peripheral blood. The origin of this receptor is a woman between 50 and 59 years old with active or convalescent COVID-19. The CDR3 here is CASSGSTRDYGYTF. CDR3 bases: TGTGCCAGCTCCGGATCTACCAGGGACTATGGCTACACCTTC.